This T cell receptor beta chain was identified in a study of technical replicates of blood from a handful of donors. The CDR3 covers 18 residues. Germline CDR1 is SGHNT and CDR2 is YYREEE (reference sequence). After removal of 0 bases from V and 5 bases from J, the junction contained 11 bases not matched to a gene. Using immunoSEQ multiplex PCR, the repertoire was profiled, and TCRdb retains in-frame clones only, with some absent. The sample includes about 70,000 clones, 80% to 95% of them seen just once. This clonotype originated in a human donor in good health. Input material: T cells isolated from PBMCs. The chain links TRBV5-4 to TRBJ2-5, with TRBD2 matching over 12 bases. In DNA, the CDR3 is TGTGCCAGCAGCTTGGAAGGGGGGCTAGCGGGAGGGGGGGAGACCCAGTACTTC. Its protein product is CASSLEGGLAGGGETQYF.